Presented here are 14 T cell receptor beta chains from one specimen sequenced in a study of cytomegalovirus exposure and HLA in healthy donors. The PCR had 60 Vbeta and 13 Jbeta primers. This table comes from immunoSEQ multiplex PCR, and its TCRdb copy is limited to in-frame clones, with some not included. The profile covers some 100,000 clones, with around 77% appearing a single time and approximately 11% taken by the ten largest. Sequencing was done on a sample of PBMCs. The receptors derive from a man between 35 and 55 years old in good health and CMV-seropositive.

The gene calls are TRBV7-3 and TRBJ2-5; 16 nucleotides agree with TRBD2. Germline values: CDR1 SGHTA, CDR2 FQGTGA. This CDR3 has 18 amino acids. V gave up 5 bases and J gave up 0 bases; unmatched junction bases: 6. The CDR3 spells CASSVGLAGGRYQETQYF. The CDR3 coding sequence is TGTGCCAGCAGCGTGGGACTAGCGGGGGGGCGGTACCAAGAGACCCAGTACTTC.

V is TRBV5-1 and J is TRBJ1-5; 7 positions agree with TRBD1. The trim removed 4 bases at V and 2 bases at J, leaving 3 bases unmatched. CDR1 is SGHRS, CDR2 YFSETQ, per germline. The CDR3 sequence is 14 residues long. CDR3 coding DNA: TGCGCCAGCAGCGCCGGACAGGGCAATCAGCCCCAGCATTTT. Encoded protein: CASSAGQGNQPQHF. The whole variable domain, filled in from reference TRBV5-1 and TRBJ1-5, reads KAGVTQTPRYLIKTRGQQVTLSCSPISGHRSVSWYQQTPGQGLQFLFEYFSETQRNKGNFPGRFSGRQFSNSRSEMNVSTLELGDSALYLCASSAGQGNQPQHFGDGTRLSIL.

V and J are TRBV19 and TRBJ1-6, with D unresolved. The CDR3 length is 13 residues. CDR1 is LNHDA, CDR2 SQIVND, per germline (reference sequence). Between the trimmed V and J ends, which lost 4 bases and 4 bases, there was a span of 5 bases. The CDR3 reads CASSTSYNSPLHF. In DNA form, the CDR3 reads TGTGCCAGTAGTACCTCGTATAATTCACCCCTCCACTTT.

This clone is a singleton in its sample. The CDR3 DNA follows: TGCGCCAGCAGCCAAGACGGGGGTCGGTTCGGCAGGGCTAATTCACCCCTCCACTTT. Protein sequence: CASSQDGGRFGRANSPLHF. V gene TRBV4-1 combines with J gene TRBJ1-6; perhaps TRBD1 as D (5 bases). The V gene lost 0 bases and the J gene lost 6 bases, with 21 bases spanning the gap. Germline values: CDR1 MGHRA, CDR2 YSYEKL. The CDR3 is 19 residues long.

This clone was counted only a few times. J is TRBJ1-2 and V is TRBV10-1; D may be TRBD1 (5 bases). V dropped 6 bases and J dropped 8 bases, with 13 bases sitting between them. In germline, CDR1 is WNHNN, CDR2 SYGVQD (reference sequence). The CDR3 consists of 12 residues. The chain's CDR3 is CASRGGKLGYTF. CDR3 DNA: TGCGCCAGCAGGGGGGGGAAGTTGGGCTACACCTTC.

V and J are TRBV7-2 and TRBJ1-6; possibly TRBD1 for D (5 bases). The CDR3 totals 15 residues. V lost 1 base and J lost 6, with 10 bases in between. Germline V gene sequence: CDR1 SGHTA, CDR2 FQGNSA. CDR3 protein: CASSLGGGANSPLHF. The CDR3 nucleotides read TGTGCCAGCAGCTTAGGGGGGGGTGCTAATTCACCCCTCCACTTT. Using reference TRBV7-2 and TRBJ1-6 for the parts outside the CDR3, the full variable domain is GAGVSQSPSNKVTEKGKDVELRCDPISGHTALYWYRQSLGQGLEFLIYFQGNSAPDKSGLPSDRFSAERTGGSVSTLTIQRTQQEDSAVYLCASSLGGGANSPLHFGNGTRLTVT.

The genes are TRBV7-2 and TRBJ2-3; tentative D call: TRBD2 (6 bases). Germline V gives CDR1 SGHTA, CDR2 FQGNSA. Between the trimmed V and J ends, which lost 8 bases and 4 bases, there was a span of 13 bases. CDR3 length: 13 amino acids. The CDR3 bases are TGTGCCAGCCGGCGCGGGGAAGCAGATACGCAGTATTTT. Residues: CASRRGEADTQYF. Full variable domain (rest looked up from reference TRBV7-2 and TRBJ2-3): GAGVSQSPSNKVTEKGKDVELRCDPISGHTALYWYRQSLGQGLEFLIYFQGNSAPDKSGLPSDRFSAERTGGSVSTLTIQRTQQEDSAVYLCASRRGEADTQYFGPGTRLTVL.

The sample holds a few counts of this clone. CDR3 DNA sequence: TGTGCCAGCAGCTTAGCTTCGACGGGTGAAAAGTTCTTC. This translates into CASSLASTGEKFF. The chain links TRBV11-3 to TRBJ2-1; D gene uncertain. The V end lost 1 base, the J end lost 14 bases, and 15 bases lay between the germline ends. The CDR3 covers 13 residues. The germline gives CDR1 SGHNT, CDR2 YENEEA.

V and J are TRBV28 and TRBJ2-6; a weak D match, TRBD2 (6 bases). The V end lost 8 bases, the J end lost 9 bases, and 23 bases lay between the germline ends. The CDR3 has 16 residues. Germline V gene sequence: CDR1 MDHEN, CDR2 SYDVKM. CDR3 residues: CASQDPGGPEFNVLTF. The CDR3 region has the DNA TGTGCCAGCCAAGATCCCGGGGGTCCGGAATTCAACGTCCTGACTTTC.

This rearrangement joins TRBV7-9 to TRBJ2-7, with TRBD2 identical over 11 bases. In germline, CDR1 is SEHNR, CDR2 FQNEAQ (reference sequence). The CDR3 length is 14 residues. V lost 4 bases and J lost 3; bases outside the gene matches: 2. This CDR3 is CASSYSGGDYEQYF. CDR3 in DNA: TGTGCCAGCAGCTATAGCGGGGGGGACTACGAGCAGTACTTC.

The CDR3: CASSEGGGADTQYF. In DNA form, the CDR3 reads TGTGCCAGCAGCGAGGGCGGGGGAGCGGATACGCAGTATTTT. V usage is TRBV7-2 and J usage is TRBJ2-3; 7 bases match TRBD2. V lost 5 bases to trimming and J lost 6 bases; unmatched junction nucleotides: 8. Germline CDR1 SGHTA, CDR2 FQGNSA. This CDR3 has 14 residues.

The chain employs TRBV11-1 and TRBJ1-2, with D possibly TRBD1 on 5 matching bases. V was cut by 4 bases and J by 2 bases, with 8 bases left in between. The CDR3 contains 13 residues. CDR1 is SGHAT and CDR2 is FQDESV in the germline V gene (reference sequence). CDR3: CASSSGGNYGYTF. CDR3 nucleotides: TGTGCCAGCAGCTCGGGGGGAAACTATGGCTACACCTTC.

This clone turned up a few times. CDR3 in DNA: TGTGCCAGCAGGGACAGGGCCAATCAGCCCCAGCATTTT. It yields the protein CASRDRANQPQHF. This chain joins TRBV6-1 and TRBJ1-5, with 8 bases aligning to TRBD1. This CDR3 region has 13 residues. V trimming: 6 bases; J trimming: 3 bases; junction bases outside the gene matches: 1. Germline V CDR1 and CDR2: MNHNS, SASEGT.

About this clone: Other nucleotide sequences from this sample produce the same CDR3. The chain uses TRBV6-6 and TRBJ1-6; TRBD1 might be the D (6 bases). The CDR3 has 16 amino acids. Germline CDR1 and CDR2: MNHNY and SVGAGI (reference sequence). Trimming took off 4 bases at V and 4 bases at J, with 14 bases between the two ends. This CDR3 is CASSSIGQPYNSPLHF. For the CDR3, the DNA is TGTGCCAGCAGTTCCATCGGACAGCCATATAATTCACCCCTCCACTTT.